Shown below are 11 T cell receptor beta chains from a single sample sequenced in a study of cytomegalovirus exposure and HLA in healthy donors (TCRdb year 2017). Library creation used the immunoSEQ multiplex PCR assay. A mixture of 60 forward primers for TCR Vbeta segments and 13 reverse primers for TCR Jbeta segments was used in the multiplex PCR. Imported from immuneACCESS, the table was reduced by TCRdb to in-frame sequences with V and J called. These copies leave out some clones; in studies compared against another copy, an unresolved V gene accounts for under half, and the cause of the remainder is not known. A total of about 160,000 clones appear in this sample, 80% to 85% of them only once. The ten largest account for 1% of the sample. The sample taken for sequencing was PBMCs. The receptors shown here come from a man aged 25-45 years in good health and CMV-seronegative.

This clone was observed a few times. The rearrangement links TRBV7-9 to TRBJ2-2; TRBD1 agrees at 11 bases. There are 15 residues in the CDR3. V shed 5 bases, J shed 7 bases, and the junction held 6 bases outside the gene matches. Germline V lookup: CDR1 SEHNR, CDR2 FQNEAQ (reference sequence). The CDR3 region is CASSRTGGAGGELFF. CDR3 bases: TGTGCCAGCAGCCGGACAGGGGGCGCCGGCGGGGAGCTGTTTTTT.

CDR3 loop: CASSPSTGNTEAFF. In DNA, the CDR3 is TGTGCCAGCAGTCCCTCGACAGGGAACACTGAAGCTTTCTTT. The chain links TRBV6-5 to TRBJ1-1, with a possible D match to TRBD1 (6 bases). This CDR3 has 14 amino acids. The V gene's germline CDR1 is MNHEY and CDR2 SVGAGI. Between the trimmed V and J ends, which lost 5 bases and 1 base, there was a span of 11 bases.

The V and J genes are TRBV5-4 and TRBJ2-5; D unresolved. CDR1 and CDR2 from the germline V gene are SGHNT and YYREEE (reference sequence). This CDR3 contains 13 residues. V was cut by 2 bases and J by 0 bases, with 5 bases left in between. This CDR3 reads CASSFPDQETQYF. CDR3 sequence (DNA): TGTGCCAGCAGCTTTCCAGACCAAGAGACCCAGTACTTC.

The genes are TRBV25-1 and TRBJ2-7; maybe TRBD1 (5 bases). Germline V gene lookup returns CDR1 MGHDK and CDR2 SYGVNS. This CDR3 has 13 amino acids. With 4 bases removed from V and 5 bases from J, the gap between germline ends came to 12 bases. The CDR3 DNA reads TGTGCCAGCAGTGCCCTCCCAGGGAACGAGCAGTACTTC. Translating gives CASSALPGNEQYF.

This chain connects TRBV19 to TRBJ2-2; D not resolved. This CDR3 region has 14 residues. Germline loops: CDR1 LNHDA, CDR2 SQIVND (reference sequence). V gave up 3 bases and J gave up 7 bases, with 12 bases separating them. The CDR3 is CASSIRRLNGELFF. The CDR3 nucleotides read TGTGCCAGTAGTATCCGGAGACTTAACGGGGAGCTGTTTTTT.

V and J are TRBV7-9 and TRBJ2-7; D is unclear. V was trimmed by 0 bases and J by 6 bases, leaving 12 bases between them. The CDR3 spans 14 residues. Germline V gene sequence: CDR1 SEHNR, CDR2 FQNEAQ (reference sequence). In nucleotides, the CDR3 is TGTGCCAGCAGCTTAGCCGCGCGGCCTTTCGAGCAGTACTTC. This gives the protein CASSLAARPFEQYF.

The chain carries TRBV5-6 and TRBJ2-5; 9 bases align to TRBD1. The tail of the sequence fits TRBJ2-7 better, so the J call may be wrong. This CDR3 contains 14 residues. Germline CDR1 reads SGHDT; CDR2 reads YYEEEE. CDR3 nucleotides: TGTGCCAGCAGCGTAACCGGGACAGGGCGCGAGCAGTACTTC. Protein: CASSVTGTGREQYF.

This clone was found once. This rearrangement joins TRBV11-2 to TRBJ2-7, with D tentatively TRBD2 (6 bases). Germline assignment: CDR1 SGHAT and CDR2 FQNNGV. The CDR3 runs 13 residues. The V end lost 7 bases, the J end lost 2 bases, and 12 bases lay between the germline ends. The CDR3 region has the DNA TGTGCCAGCACCATAGGGGAGGCCTACGAGCAGTACTTC. Its protein is CASTIGEAYEQYF. The full variable domain, its missing parts supplied by reference TRBV11-2 and TRBJ2-7, is EAGVAQSPRYKIIEKRQSVAFWCNPISGHATLYWYQQILGQGPKLLIQFQNNGVVDDSQLPKDRFSAERLKGVDSTLKIQPAKLEDSAVYLCASTIGEAYEQYFGPGTRLTVT.

CDR3 coding DNA: TGTGCCAGCAGCAGCGGGACAGGGTCCAAGGTTGCAACTAATGAAAAACTGTTTTTT. Protein: CASSSGTGSKVATNEKLFF. J is TRBJ1-4 and V is TRBV21-1; the table's D call, TRBD1, was not checked against the DNA. TRBV21-1 has pseudogene status. The CDR3 is made up of 19 amino acids.

The chain combines TRBV2 with TRBJ2-2; D is perhaps TRBD1 (5 bases). V lost 5 bases and J lost 1, with 11 bases in between. The germline V gene has CDR1 SNHLY and CDR2 FYNNEI. The CDR3 sequence is 15 residues long. The CDR3 spells CASSRQFMNTGELFF. As DNA, the CDR3 is TGTGCCAGCAGTAGACAGTTTATGAACACCGGGGAGCTGTTTTTT.

This clone was counted once. The J gene is TRBJ1-2, the V gene TRBV30; D is perhaps TRBD1 (6 bases). Germline CDR1 reads GTSNPN; CDR2 reads SVGIG (reference sequence). The CDR3 has 14 amino acids. V lost 5 bases to trimming and J lost 3 bases, with 16 bases between them. CDR3: CAWDRKPRDYGYTF. Written as DNA, the CDR3 is TGTGCCTGGGACAGGAAGCCGAGGGACTATGGCTACACCTTC.